These T cell receptor beta chains were read from a single sample in a study of shared clonotypes between healthy human individuals. Sequenced by immunoSEQ multiplex PCR; TCRdb stores in-frame clones only, minus some. The sample includes about 2 million clones, roughly 94% seen only once; the top ten take 0.9% to 1.4%. Sequences were obtained from naive CD8+ T cells sorted from blood. These receptors all come from a young man in good health. CDR3s include the opening cysteine and the closing phenylalanine or tryptophan. D genes are given only for firm matches. A clone size is listed for some rows: how often the clone was seen (once, few, many), or a class if it is expanded.

D | length | size | J | V | CDR3 | DNA
NA | 15 | NA | TRBJ2-1 | TRBV27 | CASSFYAGAHNEQFF | TGTGCCAGCAGTTTCTACGCGGGGGCCCACAATGAGCAGTTCTTC
NA | 15 | once | TRBJ1-5 | TRBV28 | CASSLLRVSNQPQHF | TGTGCCAGCAGTTTACTCAGGGTGAGCAATCAGCCCCAGCATTTT
NA | 13 | NA | TRBJ2-3 | TRBV5-6 | CASSLVAADTQYF | TGTGCCAGCAGCTTGGTAGCTGCAGATACGCAGTATTTT
NA | 14 | NA | TRBJ2-1 | TRBV9 | CASSVEDRYNEQFF | TGTGCCAGCAGCGTAGAAGACCGATACAATGAGCAGTTCTTC
NA | 15 | NA | TRBJ1-1 | TRBV4-3 | CASSQVWSGTTEAFF | TGCGCCAGCAGCCAAGTCTGGTCAGGGACCACTGAAGCTTTCTTT
NA | 15 | NA | TRBJ2-4 | TRBV10-3 | CAISELPLGGNIQYF | TGTGCCATCAGTGAGCTTCCCCTAGGGGGAAACATTCAGTACTTC
TRBD1 | 12 | NA | TRBJ1-2 | TRBV29-1 | CSADRQGWGYTF | TGCAGCGCCGACAGACAGGGGTGGGGATACACCTTC
NA | 15 | few | TRBJ2-3 | TRBV6-4 | CASSDWRELSHTQYF | TGTGCCAGCAGTGATTGGAGGGAGCTGTCCCATACGCAGTATTTT
TRBD2 | 13 | NA | TRBJ2-7 | TRBV25-1 | CASSASGPTEQYF | TGTGCCAGCAGTGCTAGCGGCCCTACGGAGCAGTACTTC
NA | 12 | NA | TRBJ2-2 | TRBV19 | CASSVNTGELFF | TGTGCCAGTTCGGTTAACACCGGGGAGCTGTTTTTT
TRBD1 | 16 | NA | TRBJ2-7 | TRBV6-5 | CASSYGVGTGSYEQYF | TGTGCCAGCAGTTACGGTGTCGGGACAGGGTCCTACGAGCAGTACTTC
TRBD2 | 19 | NA | TRBJ2-2 | TRBV4-3 | CASSQLLAGGIANTGELFF | TGCGCCAGCAGCCAGCTACTAGCGGGCGGGATCGCGAACACCGGGGAGCTGTTTTTT
NA | 14 | NA | TRBJ2-7 | TRBV7-6 | CASSARSISYEQYF | TGTGCCAGCAGCGCCCGATCCATCTCCTACGAGCAGTACTTC
TRBD1 | 16 | NA | TRBJ2-1 | TRBV10-3 | CAISSLDRGDHNEQFF | TGTGCCATCAGTTCCCTTGACAGGGGGGACCACAATGAGCAGTTCTTC
NA | 16 | NA | TRBJ1-1 | TRBV7-6 | CASSLAAGELSTEAFF | TGTGCCAGCAGCTTAGCGGCAGGGGAACTGAGCACTGAAGCTTTCTTT
NA | 16 | NA | TRBJ2-7 | TRBV6-5 | CASSYSTGLGSYEQYF | TGTGCCAGCAGTTACTCTACAGGGTTGGGATCCTACGAGCAGTACTTC
TRBD1 | 16 | NA | TRBJ2-7 | TRBV4-2 | CASSPLQGASSYEQYF | TGTGCCAGCAGCCCCCTTCAGGGGGCAAGTTCCTACGAGCAGTACTTC
NA | 14 | NA | TRBJ2-5 | TRBV5-4 | CASSFQFSQETQYF | TGTGCCAGCAGCTTCCAATTTTCCCAAGAGACCCAGTACTTC
TRBD2 | 16 | NA | TRBJ2-1 | TRBV27 | CASSFPGERGGNEQFF | TGTGCCAGCAGTTTCCCCGGGGAGCGGGGGGGCAATGAGCAGTTCTTC
NA | 15 | NA | TRBJ2-3 | TRBV5-1 | CASSFRSPNTDTQYF | TGCGCCAGCAGCTTCAGGTCCCCTAACACAGATACGCAGTATTTT
NA | 15 | NA | TRBJ1-4 | TRBV7-9 | CASSSLRVAREKLFF | TGTGCCAGCAGCTCCCTCAGGGTAGCACGGGAAAAACTGTTTTTT
TRBD2 | 16 | NA | TRBJ2-7 | TRBV4-1 | CASSLAVAGAAYEQYF | TGCGCCAGCAGCCTTGCCGTAGCGGGGGCCGCCTACGAGCAGTACTTC
NA | 14 | NA | TRBJ2-7 | TRBV30 | CAWSVDSRFDEQYF | TGTGCCTGGAGTGTGGACAGCCGATTCGACGAGCAGTACTTC
TRBD1 | 14 | NA | TRBJ2-7 | TRBV28 | CASSRQGETYEQYF | TGTGCCAGCAGTCGACAGGGGGAAACCTACGAGCAGTACTTC
TRBD1 | 13 | NA | TRBJ1-4 | TRBV28 | CASTRTGGYKLFF | TGTGCCAGCACCCGGACAGGGGGCTATAAACTGTTTTTT
NA | 16 | NA | TRBJ2-7 | TRBV4-1 | CASSLRPRAPVGEQYF | TGCGCCAGCAGCCTTCGTCCCCGGGCCCCGGTGGGCGAGCAGTACTTC
NA | 11 | NA | TRBJ2-1 | TRBV7-9 | CASSPEGEQFF | TGTGCCAGCAGCCCGGAGGGTGAGCAGTTCTTC
NA | 13 | once | TRBJ2-7 | TRBV29-1 | CSVVSSSSYEQYF | TGCAGCGTTGTCAGTTCATCTTCCTACGAGCAGTACTTC
NA | 16 | once | TRBJ2-1 | TRBV7-9 | CASSLPGAITYNEQFF | TGTGCCAGCAGCTTACCAGGGGCTATAACCTACAATGAGCAGTTCTTC
NA | 15 | NA | TRBJ2-3 | TRBV30 | CAWSVDGKGADTQYF | TGTGCCTGGAGTGTGGATGGGAAGGGCGCAGATACGCAGTATTTT
NA | 15 | NA | TRBJ1-2 | TRBV27 | CASSLGPDSSYGYTF | TGTGCCAGCAGTTTAGGGCCGGACAGCTCCTATGGCTACACCTTC
NA | 14 | NA | TRBJ2-7 | TRBV27 | CASRFLGNSYEQYF | TGTGCCAGCAGATTCCTAGGAAACTCCTACGAGCAGTACTTC
NA | 15 | NA | TRBJ1-4 | TRBV6-5 | CASGSGVATNEKLFF | TGTGCCAGCGGGTCCGGGGTGGCAACTAATGAAAAACTGTTTTTT
TRBD1 | 16 | NA | TRBJ2-2 | TRBV9 | CASSTRTGVGTGELFF | TGTGCCAGCAGCACCCGGACAGGGGTGGGCACCGGGGAGCTGTTTTTT
NA | 14 | once | TRBJ2-1 | TRBV9 | CASSVGGQNNEQFF | TGTGCCAGCAGCGTAGGAGGACAGAACAATGAGCAGTTCTTC
NA | 12 | NA | TRBJ2-5 | TRBV6-5 | CASKGLQETQYF | TGTGCCAGCAAGGGACTCCAAGAGACCCAGTACTTC
TRBD1 | 13 | NA | TRBJ1-5 | TRBV6-4 | CASSQGQGQPQHF | TGTGCCAGCAGTCAAGGACAGGGCCAGCCCCAGCATTTT
TRBD1 | 17 | NA | TRBJ1-2 | TRBV4-2 | CASSQDRDMVFSYGYTF | TGTGCCAGCAGCCAGGACAGGGATATGGTTTTTAGCTATGGCTACACCTTC
NA | 17 | NA | TRBJ2-7 | TRBV4-1 | CASSQGTGTSYSYEQYF | TGCGCCAGCAGCCAGGGGACCGGGACTTCCTATTCCTACGAGCAGTACTTC
TRBD2 | 17 | NA | TRBJ2-3 | TRBV9 | CASSVDLSGATTDTQYF | TGTGCCAGCAGCGTAGACCTGAGCGGGGCCACCACAGATACGCAGTATTTT
NA | 15 | NA | TRBJ2-7 | TRBV2 | CASSVGWLGDGEQYF | TGTGCCAGCAGTGTTGGATGGCTCGGGGATGGCGAGCAGTACTTC
TRBD2 | 17 | NA | TRBJ2-1 | TRBV2 | CASSENSGLSSYNEQFF | TGTGCCAGCAGTGAGAATAGCGGGTTGAGCTCCTACAATGAGCAGTTCTTC
NA | 12 | few | TRBJ2-2 | TRBV6-5 | CASSYRAGELFF | TGTGCCAGCAGTTACCGCGCCGGGGAGCTGTTTTTT
NA | 12 | NA | TRBJ2-7 | TRBV10-3 | CAIGGSSYEQYF | TGTGCCATCGGGGGGAGCTCCTACGAGCAGTACTTC
TRBD2 | 16 | NA | TRBJ2-1 | TRBV11-2 | CASSLSRTSGFNEQFF | TGTGCCAGCAGCTTGAGTAGGACTAGCGGGTTCAATGAGCAGTTCTTC
NA | 11 | NA | TRBJ2-3 | TRBV5-1 | CASKGTDTQYF | TGCGCCAGCAAGGGTACAGATACGCAGTATTTT
NA | 16 | NA | TRBJ2-7 | TRBV14 | CASSRRDVGVIGQQYF | TGTGCCAGCAGCAGAAGGGACGTAGGCGTTATAGGACAGCAGTACTTC
NA | 16 | NA | TRBJ2-3 | TRBV6-5 | CASSYYGASSTDTQYF | TGTGCCAGCAGTTACTACGGAGCTAGTAGCACAGATACGCAGTATTTT
NA | 15 | NA | TRBJ1-4 | TRBV13 | CASSLGIAVNEKLFF | TGTGCCAGCAGCTTAGGTATAGCGGTTAATGAAAAACTGTTTTTT
TRBD1 | 15 | NA | TRBJ2-7 | TRBV6-1 | CASSEWDSATYEQYF | TGTGCCAGCAGTGAATGGGACAGTGCTACCTACGAGCAGTACTTC
NA | 14 | NA | TRBJ2-3 | TRBV19 | CASSIGKSTDTQYF | TGTGCCAGTAGTATCGGAAAGAGCACAGATACGCAGTATTTT
NA | 13 | NA | TRBJ2-7 | TRBV5-1 | CASSPGNIYEQYF | TGCGCCAGCAGCCCCGGAAACATTTACGAGCAGTACTTC
NA | 13 | NA | TRBJ2-1 | TRBV5-4 | CASSRGPNYEQFF | TGTGCCAGCAGCCGGGGCCCAAACTATGAGCAGTTCTTC
TRBD2 | 17 | NA | TRBJ2-1 | TRBV5-1 | CASSRLAGESSYNEQFF | TGCGCCAGCAGTAGGCTAGCGGGGGAGAGCTCCTACAATGAGCAGTTCTTC
NA | 15 | NA | TRBJ2-1 | TRBV7-9 | CASNQGLEAYNEQFF | TGTGCCAGCAATCAGGGGCTGGAGGCCTACAATGAGCAGTTCTTC
TRBD2 | 17 | NA | TRBJ2-7 | TRBV6-1 | CASSEAHGTRSFYEQYF | TGTGCCAGCAGTGAAGCGCACGGGACTAGGAGCTTCTACGAGCAGTACTTC
NA | 14 | NA | TRBJ1-2 | TRBV27 | CASSLRGIGYGYTF | TGTGCCAGCAGTTTAAGGGGTATAGGATATGGCTACACCTTC
NA | 15 | NA | TRBJ2-2 | TRBV25-1 | CASSPIGGNTGELFF | TGTGCCAGCAGTCCCATCGGGGGGAACACCGGGGAGCTGTTTTTT